A single sample is the source of the 24 T cell receptor beta chains below, sequenced in a study of shared clonotypes between healthy human individuals. The assay was immunoSEQ multiplex PCR, and TCRdb's table has in-frame clones only and misses some. The table lists 2,500,000 or so clones, around 90% of them singletons, with over 0.12% in the top ten. Material: naive CD4+ T cells sorted from blood. Subset here: CD45RA+ positively selected. These receptors all come from a man younger than 35 in good health.

The chain uses TRBV25-1 and TRBJ1-2; TRBD1 is a possible D gene (5 bases). Germline V gene sequence: CDR1 MGHDK, CDR2 SYGVNS. The CDR3 loop spans 13 amino acids. V lost 6 bases, J lost 2 bases, and 10 bases lay in between. CDR3 residues: CASRTGANYGYTF. The CDR3 DNA is TGTGCCAGCAGGACCGGGGCCAACTATGGCTACACCTTC.

This chain uses TRBV29-1 with TRBJ1-1, with TRBD1 as a possible D gene (5 bases). The CDR3 is 13 residues long. CDR1 and CDR2 (germline): SQVTM, ANQGSEA. V was cut by 0 bases and J by 5 bases, with 10 bases left in between. CDR3 DNA sequence: TGCAGCGTTGAAGATCAGAGGGGAACTGAAGCTTTCTTT. Its translation: CSVEDQRGTEAFF.

The chain links TRBV11-2 to TRBJ1-2, with D perhaps TRBD1 (5 bases). The CDR3 consists of 15 residues. Trimming left V 5 bases short and J 4 bases short, with 17 bases between. Germline V CDR1 and CDR2: SGHAT, FQNNGV. The CDR3 sequence is CASSLDQGRGYGYTF. Here the CDR3 DNA reads TGTGCCAGCAGCCTCGATCAGGGACGGGGCTATGGCTACACCTTC. Based on the CDR3 plus reference TRBV11-2 and TRBJ1-2, the full variable domain is EAGVAQSPRYKIIEKRQSVAFWCNPISGHATLYWYQQILGQGPKLLIQFQNNGVVDDSQLPKDRFSAERLKGVDSTLKIQPAKLEDSAVYLCASSLDQGRGYGYTFGSGTRLTVV.

As regards this clone: In the same sample, other DNA sequences code for this CDR3. The chain links TRBV18 to TRBJ1-1; no firm D call. Germline loops: CDR1 KGHSH, CDR2 LQKENI. V was trimmed by 0 bases and J by 1 base, leaving 6 bases between them. This CDR3 has 14 amino acids. CDR3 sequence reads: CASSPPGGNTEAFF. DNA of the CDR3: TGTGCCAGCTCACCACCCGGAGGGAACACTGAAGCTTTCTTT.

Worth noting for this clone: The sample contains more than one DNA sequence encoding this CDR3. The chain uses TRBV18 and TRBJ2-7; D not certain. V was clipped by 6 bases and J by 0 bases, with 9 bases between them. Germline CDR1 KGHSH, CDR2 LQKENI. CDR3 length: 13 residues. Here the CDR3 reads CASSPGTSYEQYF. CDR3 nucleotide sequence: TGTGCCAGCTCTCCAGGAACCTCCTACGAGCAGTACTTC.

This chain links TRBV5-8 with TRBJ2-1; D is unresolved. V was clipped by 3 bases and J by 2 bases, with 6 bases between them. The CDR3 totals 13 residues. Germline CDR1 is SGHTS and CDR2 is YDEGEE. CDR3 sequence reads: CASSSSPYNEQFF. DNA for the CDR3: TGTGCCAGCAGCTCCAGCCCCTACAATGAGCAGTTCTTC.

The genes are TRBV6-1 and TRBJ1-3; D may be TRBD1 (6 bases). Germline V gives CDR1 MNHNS, CDR2 SASEGT. The CDR3 has 15 amino acids. V lost 5 bases, J lost 2 bases, and 13 bases lay in between. The CDR3 DNA reads TGTGCCAGCAGTCCTTCACAGGGTCCTGGAAACACCATATATTTT. Translation: CASSPSQGPGNTIYF.

J is TRBJ1-5 and V is TRBV7-2; no clear D gene. Looked up from germline, CDR1 is SGHTA and CDR2 is FQGNSA. V was pared by 3 bases and J by 7 bases, with 10 bases between. The CDR3 contains 13 residues. CDR3 sequence: CASSLNPWQPQHF. The CDR3 DNA sequence: TGTGCCAGCAGCTTGAACCCCTGGCAGCCCCAGCATTTT.

The genes are TRBV7-8 and TRBJ1-2; 8 bases are shared with TRBD1. V trimming: 4 bases; J trimming: 4 bases; junction bases outside the gene matches: 5. There are 14 residues in the CDR3. Germline V gene lookup returns CDR1 SGHVS and CDR2 FQNEAQ. In DNA form, the CDR3 reads TGTGCCAGCAGCTCCCGGGACAGGCCCTATGGCTACACCTTC. This gives the protein CASSSRDRPYGYTF.

The CDR3 loop reads CASRSRLAGSYEQYF. Written as DNA, the CDR3 is TGTGCCAGCAGATCCAGACTAGCGGGCTCCTACGAGCAGTACTTC. V is TRBV28 and J is TRBJ2-7; 10 nucleotides line up with TRBD2. Losses at the gene ends were 6 bases for V and 0 bases for J; bases not matched to a gene: 5. This CDR3 has 15 residues. The germline CDR1 and CDR2 sequences are MDHEN and SYDVKM.

The chain combines TRBV4-3 with TRBJ1-6, with 7 bases aligning to TRBD1. Trimming at V came to 1 base and at J to 1 base, leaving 1 base not matched to a gene. There are 16 residues in the CDR3. Germline V gene data show CDR1 as LGHNA and CDR2 as YSLEER. As DNA, the CDR3 is TGCGCCAGCAGCCAAGCGGGACAGTCCTATAATTCACCCCTCCACTTT. Residues: CASSQAGQSYNSPLHF.

This CDR3 reads CASSLDRAQGNTGELFF. The CDR3 DNA follows: TGTGCCAGCAGCTTAGATCGAGCACAGGGAAACACCGGGGAGCTGTTTTTT. The V gene is TRBV11-3, the J gene TRBJ2-2; the D gene is possibly TRBD1 (6 bases). Germline assignment: CDR1 SGHNT and CDR2 YENEEA. V was clipped by 0 bases and J by 2 bases, with 13 bases between them. CDR3 length equals 17 residues.

With respect to this clone: Within the sample, other DNA sequences also encode this same CDR3. This chain uses TRBV18 with TRBJ1-1; no reliable D call. Germline CDR1 KGHSH, CDR2 LQKENI. The ends were cut back, 3 bases at V and 0 bases at J, with 5 bases in the middle. The CDR3 has 13 residues. This CDR3 is CASSPNMNTEAFF. The DNA of the CDR3 is TGTGCCAGCTCACCGAACATGAACACTGAAGCTTTCTTT.

CDR3 in DNA: TGTGCCAGCATTCCGGGACAGGGGGCACATGGCTACACCTTC. Translation gives CASIPGQGAHGYTF. The gene calls are TRBV6-1 and TRBJ1-2; 12 nucleotides align to TRBD1. V lost 7 bases, J lost 6 bases, and 6 bases stayed unmatched. The CDR3 is made up of 14 amino acids. CDR1 MNHNS and CDR2 SASEGT come from the germline V gene.

Written as DNA, the CDR3 is TGTGCCTCCAGTTGGGGGGCTGGAAACACCATATATTTT. Protein: CASSWGAGNTIYF. The chain has TRBV30 and TRBJ1-3; D perhaps matches TRBD1 (5 bases). Germline CDR1 GTSNPN, CDR2 SVGIG (reference sequence). V was trimmed by 7 bases and J by 2 bases, leaving 12 bases between them. The CDR3 covers 13 residues.

The rearrangement uses TRBV13 and TRBJ2-5; 7 nucleotides line up with TRBD2. Germline CDR1 PRHDT, CDR2 FYEKMQ (reference sequence). The CDR3 loop spans 14 amino acids. The V segment lost 5 bases and the J segment 3 bases; nucleotides outside the gene matches: 6. The CDR3 nucleotides read TGTGCCAGCAGCCACAGAGCGGGGAAAGAGACCCAGTACTTC. It codes for CASSHRAGKETQYF.

The count of this clone is one. The CDR3 region is CASSVGDRYEQYF. CDR3 nucleotide sequence: TGTGCCAGCAGCGTGGGGGACAGATACGAGCAGTACTTC. The rearrangement links TRBV5-4 to TRBJ2-7, with TRBD1 identical over 7 bases. The CDR3 runs to 13 residues. CDR1 is SGHNT, CDR2 YYREEE, per germline (reference sequence). Germline trimming cut 4 bases from V and 4 bases from J; bases unmatched to any gene: 5.

The V call is TRBV10-3, the J call TRBJ2-5; D unclear. The CDR3 is 13 amino acids. CDR1 ENHRY and CDR2 SYGVKD come from the germline V gene. Trimming cost V 10 bases and J 7 bases, with 19 bases left between them. CDR3 protein: CASCPGPEGTQYF. CDR3 in DNA: TGTGCCAGCTGTCCGGGTCCCGAAGGGACCCAGTACTTC.

The chain links TRBV5-6 to TRBJ1-5, with D perhaps TRBD1 (6 bases). CDR1 and CDR2 (germline): SGHDT, YYEEEE. CDR3 size: 16 residues. V shed 2 bases and J shed 0 bases, with 12 bases lying between them. Here the CDR3 reads CASSFWGAHSNQPQHF. The CDR3 DNA is TGTGCCAGCAGCTTCTGGGGGGCTCATAGCAATCAGCCCCAGCATTTT.

The J gene is TRBJ2-1, the V gene TRBV2; D is perhaps TRBD2 (6 bases). Germline CDR1 is SNHLY and CDR2 is FYNNEI. Trimming removed 7 bases at V and 4 bases at J, with 14 bases between. The CDR3 is 14 amino acids. The CDR3 DNA follows: TGTGCCAGCAAGGGACTGGTGTATTACAATGAGCAGTTCTTC. This translates into CASKGLVYYNEQFF.

This clone was seen once. The chain's CDR3 is CASSTTGAPNTEAFF. The CDR3 nucleotides read TGTGCCAGCAGTACCACAGGGGCCCCGAACACTGAAGCTTTCTTT. V and J are TRBV2 and TRBJ1-1, with 7 nucleotides matching TRBD1. CDR3 size: 15 residues. Germline-derived CDR1 and CDR2 are SNHLY and FYNNEI. With V trimmed by 5 bases and J by 1 base, 7 bases remained unmatched.

In the case of this clone: This specimen includes other DNA sequences encoding the same CDR3. The rearrangement links TRBV2 to TRBJ2-1; D gene ambiguous. The germline V gene encodes CDR1 SNHLY and CDR2 FYNNEI. V was pared by 3 bases and J by 3 bases, with 3 bases between. This CDR3 is 12 amino acids long. The CDR3 sequence is CASSEGYNEQFF. The CDR3 DNA is TGTGCCAGCAGTGAGGGCTACAATGAGCAGTTCTTC.

The J gene is TRBJ1-2, the V gene TRBV6-6; 7 bases fit TRBD1. CDR3 length: 14 residues. Germline CDR1 is MNHNY and CDR2 is SVGAGI (reference sequence). The V segment lost 4 bases and the J segment 0 bases; nucleotides outside the gene matches: 2. CDR3 sequence: CASSWDSTNYGYTF. The CDR3 coding sequence is TGTGCCAGCAGTTGGGACAGCACTAACTATGGCTACACCTTC.

The chain combines TRBV19 with TRBJ2-5; the match to TRBD2 covers 11 bases. The CDR3 has 16 residues. Unmatched junction bases numbered 2, after V lost 1 base and J lost 1 base. Per germline, CDR1 LNHDA and CDR2 SQIVND (reference sequence). CDR3 protein: CASSIGGLAAQETQYF. As DNA, the CDR3 is TGTGCCAGTAGTATAGGGGGACTAGCGGCCCAAGAGACCCAGTACTTC.